This T cell receptor beta chain is from a study of T-cell reconstitution after alpha-beta-depleted transplantation in children. Study results and limitations: Surviving thymic progenitors and recipient T cells were the source of high TCRbeta diversity at day 60 in some patients. T-cell counts and diversity were attributed mostly to newly produced T cells one year after transplant. The origin of alpha-beta T cells about two months after transplant was reportedly several hundred expanded graft clones.

The authors prepared the TCRbeta library with unique molecular identifiers. TCRdb re-called the PCR reads through MiXCR, storing one row per CDR3 protein. The sample consists of about 980,000 distinct CDR3 sequences, 25% to 35% of them appearing once. This clonotype occurred a few times. Antigen specificity is unknown. The CDR3 runs to 15 residues. Trimming took off 3 bases at V and 2 bases at J, with 13 bases between the two ends. The germline gives CDR1 LGHNA, CDR2 YSLEER. This receptor was identified in a boy in the first two years of life who had a stem cell transplant for SCID, so the T cells may come from the graft donor. J is TRBJ2-5 and V is TRBV4-3; TRBD1 or TRBD2 may be the D gene (6 bases each). Sequencing used PBMCs, mostly from graft donor cells, obtained 360 days after TCRalphabeta/CD19-depleted stem cell transplant. CDR3 coding DNA: TGCGCCAGCAGCCACGACGGGGGCTTTCAAGAGACCCAGTACTTC. Translation gives CASSHDGGFQETQYF.